This T cell receptor beta chain was sequenced for a study of post-analysis software for immune sequencing data. CDR1 and CDR2 (germline): MNHEY, SVGAGI. V was cut by 0 bases and J by 8 bases, with 13 bases left in between. CDR3 length: 15 amino acids. Unique molecular identifiers were carried by the TCR beta cDNA libraries. Input of about 0.85 to 10 million T cells yielded roughly 0.5 million cDNA molecules. Using its own MiXCR run on the PCR reads, TCRdb lists one record per CDR3 protein. Among about 160,000 distinct CDR3 sequences listed, around 34% were seen once. This clonotype was counted ten times or more.

This material consisted of blood, taken after autologous hematopoietic stem cell transplantation. The source of this sequence is a girl aged 5 to 17 with multiple sclerosis. The chain joins TRBV6-5 to TRBJ1-4; tentatively, D is TRBD1 (5 bases). CDR3 amino acids: CASSYSPGLREKLFF. CDR3 nucleotide sequence: TGTGCCAGCAGTTACTCACCAGGGCTAAGGGAAAAACTGTTTTTT.